Reported below is one T cell receptor beta chain. Its antigen is still unknown. These data originate in a study of T cell responses to AZD1222 COVID-19 vaccine. Study-level results: Clonal diversity was possibly underestimated, and the donors were mostly white British, with more females. The repertoires were collected only after the peak T cell response.

This table comes from immunoSEQ multiplex PCR, and its TCRdb copy is limited to in-frame clones, with some not included. The repertoire includes about 100,000 clones, around nine tenths of them detected once, and roughly 15% sits in the top ten. The sequence came from an adult in good health. Sequencing used peripheral blood, obtained on day 0 of AZD1222 vaccination.

CDR3 protein: CAWRGTLRGFRSPLHF. In nucleotides, the CDR3 is TGTGCCTGGAGGGGGACTTTGCGGGGTTTTCGTTCACCCCTCCACTTT. This sequence joins TRBV30 and TRBJ1-6, with D perhaps matching TRBD1 (5 bases). The V and J ends lost 3 bases and 9 bases respectively, with 21 bases between them. This CDR3 is 16 amino acids long. Germline V gene sequence: CDR1 GTSNPN, CDR2 SVGIG (reference sequence).